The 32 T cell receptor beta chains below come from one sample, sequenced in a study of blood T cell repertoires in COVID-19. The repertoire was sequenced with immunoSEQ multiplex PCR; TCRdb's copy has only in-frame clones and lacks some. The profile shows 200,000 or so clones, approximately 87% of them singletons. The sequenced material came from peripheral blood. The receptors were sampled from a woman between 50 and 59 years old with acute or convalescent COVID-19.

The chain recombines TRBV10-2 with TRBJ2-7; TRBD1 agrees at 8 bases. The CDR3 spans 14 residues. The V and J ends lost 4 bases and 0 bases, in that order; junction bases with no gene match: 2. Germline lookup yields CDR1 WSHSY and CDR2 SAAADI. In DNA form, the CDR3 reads TGCGCCAGCAGTGCTGGGACAGGCTCCTACGAGCAGTACTTC. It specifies CASSAGTGSYEQYF.

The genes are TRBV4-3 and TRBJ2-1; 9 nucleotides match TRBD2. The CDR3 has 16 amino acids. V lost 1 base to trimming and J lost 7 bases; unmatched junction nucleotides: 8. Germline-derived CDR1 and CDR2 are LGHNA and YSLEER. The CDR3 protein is CASSQARVAGENEQFF. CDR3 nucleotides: TGCGCCAGCAGCCAAGCCAGGGTAGCGGGGGAGAATGAGCAGTTCTTC.

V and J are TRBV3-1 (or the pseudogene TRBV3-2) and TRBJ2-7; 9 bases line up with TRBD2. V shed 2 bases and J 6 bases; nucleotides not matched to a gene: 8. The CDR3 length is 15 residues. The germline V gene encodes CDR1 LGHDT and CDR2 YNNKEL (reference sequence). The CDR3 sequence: CASSQRVREGSEQYF. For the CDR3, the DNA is TGTGCCAGCAGCCAAAGGGTGCGGGAGGGCTCCGAGCAGTACTTC.

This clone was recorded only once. The CDR3 region is CASSYSGGPILYNEQFF. The DNA for the CDR3 is TGTGCCAGCAGTTATAGCGGGGGGCCAATCCTTTACAATGAGCAGTTCTTC. The rearrangement links TRBV7-2 to TRBJ2-1; 10 bases are a match to TRBD2. CDR3 length: 17 amino acids. The germline V gene has CDR1 SGHTA and CDR2 FQGNSA. With 6 bases clipped from V and 4 bases from J, the junction kept 12 bases outside the gene matches.

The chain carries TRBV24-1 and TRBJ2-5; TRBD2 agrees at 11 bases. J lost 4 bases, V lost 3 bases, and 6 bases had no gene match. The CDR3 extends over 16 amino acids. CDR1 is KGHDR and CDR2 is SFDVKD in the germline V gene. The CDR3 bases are TGTGCCACCAGTGATCCCAGTGGGACTAGCGGAGAGACCCAGTACTTC. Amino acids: CATSDPSGTSGETQYF.

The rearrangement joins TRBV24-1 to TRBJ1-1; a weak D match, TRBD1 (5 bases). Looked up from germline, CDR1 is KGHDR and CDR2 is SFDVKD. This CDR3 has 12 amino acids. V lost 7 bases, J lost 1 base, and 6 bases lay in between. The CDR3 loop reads CATRGPNTEAFF. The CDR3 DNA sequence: TGTGCCACCAGGGGGCCGAACACTGAAGCTTTCTTT.

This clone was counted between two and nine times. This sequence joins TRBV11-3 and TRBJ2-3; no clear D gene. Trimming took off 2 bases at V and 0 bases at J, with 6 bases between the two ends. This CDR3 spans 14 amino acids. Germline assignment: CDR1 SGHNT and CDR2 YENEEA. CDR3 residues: CASSLSRSTDTQYF. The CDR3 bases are TGTGCCAGCAGCTTATCGCGGAGCACAGATACGCAGTATTTT.

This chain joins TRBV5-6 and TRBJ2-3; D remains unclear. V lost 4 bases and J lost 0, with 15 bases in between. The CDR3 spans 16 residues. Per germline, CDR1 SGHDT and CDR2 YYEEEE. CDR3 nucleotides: TGTGCCAGCAGCCTCCGAGGCGTCCTTAGCACAGATACGCAGTATTTT. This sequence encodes CASSLRGVLSTDTQYF.

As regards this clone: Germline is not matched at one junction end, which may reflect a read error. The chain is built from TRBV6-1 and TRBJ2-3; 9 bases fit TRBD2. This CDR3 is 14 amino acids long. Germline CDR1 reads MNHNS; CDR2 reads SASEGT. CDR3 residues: CASSKAGGTDTQYF. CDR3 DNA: TGTGCCAGCAGTAAAGCGGGAGGAACAGATACGCAGTATTTT.

CDR3 nucleotides: TGTGCCAGCAGCTTAGCGAGAAGCGCGGGTGAGACCCAGTACTTC. Amino acid sequence: CASSLARSAGETQYF. J is TRBJ2-5 and V is TRBV7-2; TRBD2 might be the D (5 bases). V lost 0 bases, J lost 5 bases, and 13 bases lay in between. CDR1 and CDR2 from the germline V gene are SGHTA and FQGNSA. This CDR3 has 15 residues.

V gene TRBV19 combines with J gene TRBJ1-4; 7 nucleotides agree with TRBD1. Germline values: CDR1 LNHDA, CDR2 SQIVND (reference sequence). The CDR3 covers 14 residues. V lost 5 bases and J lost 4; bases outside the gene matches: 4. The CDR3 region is CASSLGQVNEKLFF. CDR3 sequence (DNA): TGTGCCAGTAGTCTCGGACAGGTTAATGAAAAACTGTTTTTT.

The CDR3, as DNA: TGTGCCAGCAGCAAAGCTCGCTTGGGCAGAATGAACACTGAAGCTTTCTTT. This encodes CASSKARLGRMNTEAFF. This chain links TRBV21-1 with TRBJ1-1; TRBD1 was called by the table and not checked on the DNA. TRBV21-1 is a documented pseudogene. This CDR3 is built from 17 residues.

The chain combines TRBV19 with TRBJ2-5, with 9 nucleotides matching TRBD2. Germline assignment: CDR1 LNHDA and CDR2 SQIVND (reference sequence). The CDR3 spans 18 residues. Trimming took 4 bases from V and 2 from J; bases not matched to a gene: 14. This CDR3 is CASSTSVASGTLQETQYF. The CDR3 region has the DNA TGTGCCAGTAGTACGTCGGTCGCTAGCGGGACCCTACAAGAGACCCAGTACTTC.

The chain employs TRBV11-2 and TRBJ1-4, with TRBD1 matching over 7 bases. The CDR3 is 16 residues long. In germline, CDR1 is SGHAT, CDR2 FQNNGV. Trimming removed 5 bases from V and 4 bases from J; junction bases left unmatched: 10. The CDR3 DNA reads TGTGCCAGCAGCCGTAGGACAGGAGCGCTTAATGAAAAACTGTTTTTT. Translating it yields CASSRRTGALNEKLFF.

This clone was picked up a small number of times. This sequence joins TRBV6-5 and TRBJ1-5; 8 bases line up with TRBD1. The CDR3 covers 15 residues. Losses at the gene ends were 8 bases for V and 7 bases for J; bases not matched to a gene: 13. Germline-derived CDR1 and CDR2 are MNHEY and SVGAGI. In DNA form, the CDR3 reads TGTGCCAGCCTACCGGACAGGGAAGTTGGGCAGCCCCAGCATTTT. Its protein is CASLPDREVGQPQHF.

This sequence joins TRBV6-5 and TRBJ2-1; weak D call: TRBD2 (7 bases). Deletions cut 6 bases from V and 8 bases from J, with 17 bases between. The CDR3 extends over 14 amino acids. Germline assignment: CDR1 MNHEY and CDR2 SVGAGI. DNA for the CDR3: TGTGCCAGCAGCATCGGGGGAGGGGGGCATGAGCAGTTCTTC. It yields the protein CASSIGGGGHEQFF.

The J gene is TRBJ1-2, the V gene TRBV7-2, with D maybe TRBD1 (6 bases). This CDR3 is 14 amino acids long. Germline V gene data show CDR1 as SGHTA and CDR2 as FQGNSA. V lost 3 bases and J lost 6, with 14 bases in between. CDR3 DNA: TGTGCCAGCAGCTTTACTTTACAGGGAAATGGCTACACCTTC. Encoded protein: CASSFTLQGNGYTF.

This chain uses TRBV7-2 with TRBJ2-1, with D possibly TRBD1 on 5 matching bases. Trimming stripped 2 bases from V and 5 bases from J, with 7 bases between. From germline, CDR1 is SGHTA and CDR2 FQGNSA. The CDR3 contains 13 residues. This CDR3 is CASSLRRDNEQFF. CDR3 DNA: TGTGCCAGCAGCTTACGCAGGGACAATGAGCAGTTCTTC.

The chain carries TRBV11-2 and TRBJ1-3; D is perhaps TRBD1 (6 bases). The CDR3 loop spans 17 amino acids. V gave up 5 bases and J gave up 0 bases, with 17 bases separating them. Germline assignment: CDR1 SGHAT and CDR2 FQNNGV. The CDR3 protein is CASSRTGQRSSGNTIYF. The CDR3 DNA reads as TGTGCCAGCAGCAGGACCGGACAGCGGAGCTCTGGAAACACCATATATTTT.

The DNA for the CDR3 is TGTGCCAGTAGTATTTTGACAGGGTGGAATACGCAGTATTTT. Amino acids: CASSILTGWNTQYF. V usage is TRBV19 and J usage is TRBJ2-3; 7 bases line up with TRBD1. After removal of 3 bases from V and 7 bases from J, the junction contained 7 bases not matched to a gene. This CDR3 spans 14 amino acids. From germline, CDR1 is LNHDA and CDR2 SQIVND (reference sequence).

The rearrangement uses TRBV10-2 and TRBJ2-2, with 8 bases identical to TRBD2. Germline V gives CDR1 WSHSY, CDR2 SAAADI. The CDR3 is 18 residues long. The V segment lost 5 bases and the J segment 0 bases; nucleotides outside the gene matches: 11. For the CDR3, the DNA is TGCGCCAGCAGTACCGGGACTAGTCACTCTCCGAACACCGGGGAGCTGTTTTTT. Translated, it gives CASSTGTSHSPNTGELFF.

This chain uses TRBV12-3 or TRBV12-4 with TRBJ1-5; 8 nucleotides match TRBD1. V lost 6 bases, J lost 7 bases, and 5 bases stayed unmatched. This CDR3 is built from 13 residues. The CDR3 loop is CASSQGAWQPQHF. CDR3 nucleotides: TGTGCCAGCAGCCAGGGGGCGTGGCAGCCCCAGCATTTT.

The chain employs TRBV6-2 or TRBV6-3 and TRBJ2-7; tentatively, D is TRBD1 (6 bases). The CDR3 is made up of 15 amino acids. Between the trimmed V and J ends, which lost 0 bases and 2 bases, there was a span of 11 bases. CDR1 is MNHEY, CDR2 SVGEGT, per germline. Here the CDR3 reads CASSYSPTGTYEQYF. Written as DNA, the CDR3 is TGTGCCAGCAGTTACTCGCCGACAGGCACCTACGAGCAGTACTTC.

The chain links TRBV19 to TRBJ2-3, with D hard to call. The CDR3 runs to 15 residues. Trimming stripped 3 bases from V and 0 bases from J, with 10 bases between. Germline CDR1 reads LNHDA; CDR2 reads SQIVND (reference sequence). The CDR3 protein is CASSMYSRSTDTQYF. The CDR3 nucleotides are TGTGCCAGTAGTATGTATAGCAGAAGCACAGATACGCAGTATTTT. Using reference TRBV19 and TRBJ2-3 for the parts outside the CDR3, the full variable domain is DGGITQSPKYLFRKEGQNVTLSCEQNLNHDAMYWYRQDPGQGLRLIYYSQIVNDFQKGDIAEGYSVSREKKESFPLTVTSAQKNPTAFYLCASSMYSRSTDTQYFGPGTRLTVL.

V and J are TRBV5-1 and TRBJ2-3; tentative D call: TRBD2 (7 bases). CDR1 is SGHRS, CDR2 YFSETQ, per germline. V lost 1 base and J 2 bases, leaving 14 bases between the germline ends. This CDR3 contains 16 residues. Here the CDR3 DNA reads TGCGCCAGCAGCTTGATAGGGGGGGGTTCCACAGATACGCAGTATTTT. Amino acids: CASSLIGGGSTDTQYF.

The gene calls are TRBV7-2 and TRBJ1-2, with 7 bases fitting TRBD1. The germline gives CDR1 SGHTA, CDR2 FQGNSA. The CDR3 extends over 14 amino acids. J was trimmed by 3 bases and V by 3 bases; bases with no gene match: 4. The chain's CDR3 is CASSFTGTDYGYTF. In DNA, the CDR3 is TGTGCCAGCAGCTTCACGGGGACAGACTATGGCTACACCTTC.

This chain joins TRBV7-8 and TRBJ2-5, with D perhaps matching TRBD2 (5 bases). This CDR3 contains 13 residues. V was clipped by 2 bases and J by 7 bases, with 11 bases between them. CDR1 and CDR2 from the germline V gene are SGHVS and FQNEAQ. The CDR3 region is CASSLSPGGTQYF. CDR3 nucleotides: TGTGCCAGCAGCTTAAGCCCCGGAGGGACCCAGTACTTC.

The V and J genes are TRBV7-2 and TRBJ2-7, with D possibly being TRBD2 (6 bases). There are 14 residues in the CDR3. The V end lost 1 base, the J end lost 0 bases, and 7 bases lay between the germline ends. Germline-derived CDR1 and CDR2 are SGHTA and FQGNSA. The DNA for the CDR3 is TGTGCCAGCAGCTTAGGGACTACCTCCTACGAGCAGTACTTC. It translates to CASSLGTTSYEQYF.

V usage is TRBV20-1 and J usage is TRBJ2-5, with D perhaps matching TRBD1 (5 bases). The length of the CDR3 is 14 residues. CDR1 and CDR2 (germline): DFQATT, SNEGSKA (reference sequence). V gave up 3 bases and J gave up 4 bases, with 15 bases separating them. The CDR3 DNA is TGCAGTGCTAGTCTACAGGAGAAGGTAGAGACCCAGTACTTC. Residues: CSASLQEKVETQYF.

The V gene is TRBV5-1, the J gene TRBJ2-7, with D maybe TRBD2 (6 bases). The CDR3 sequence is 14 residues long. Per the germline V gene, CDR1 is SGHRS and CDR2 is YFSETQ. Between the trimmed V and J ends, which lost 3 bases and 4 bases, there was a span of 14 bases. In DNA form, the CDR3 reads TGCGCCAGCAGCTCGGGACTCAGAAGTTACGAGCAGTACTTC. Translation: CASSSGLRSYEQYF.

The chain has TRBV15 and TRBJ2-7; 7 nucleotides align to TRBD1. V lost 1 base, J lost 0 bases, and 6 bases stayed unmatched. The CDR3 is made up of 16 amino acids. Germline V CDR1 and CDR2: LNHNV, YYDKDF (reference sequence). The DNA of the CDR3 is TGTGCCACCAGCAGAGCGTCCGGGACAGCCTCCTACGAGCAGTACTTC. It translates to CATSRASGTASYEQYF.

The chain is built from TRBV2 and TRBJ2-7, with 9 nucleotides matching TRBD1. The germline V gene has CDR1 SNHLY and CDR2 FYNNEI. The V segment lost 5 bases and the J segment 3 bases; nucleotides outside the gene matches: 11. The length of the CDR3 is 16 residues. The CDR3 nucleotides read TGTGCCAGCAGTTCATCGACAGGGGGGATGATCTACGAGCAGTACTTC. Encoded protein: CASSSSTGGMIYEQYF.